The source of this T cell receptor (beta chain) is a study of blood T cell repertoires in COVID-19. Using immunoSEQ multiplex PCR, the repertoire was profiled, and TCRdb retains in-frame clones only, with some absent. Seen here are around 65,000 clones, approximately 78% observed once, and the top ten hold approximately 14%. Germline V lookup: CDR1 SGHNT, CDR2 YYREEE (reference sequence). J was trimmed by 3 bases and V by 1 base; bases with no gene match: 8. The CDR3 covers 16 residues. Sequencing was carried out using peripheral blood. The receptor comes from a man older than 75 with acute or convalescent COVID-19. This chain links TRBV5-4 with TRBJ2-5; 8 bases agree with TRBD1. The CDR3 spells CASSLKGTGAKETQYF. CDR3 bases: TGTGCCAGCAGCTTGAAGGGGACAGGAGCAAAAGAGACCCAGTACTTC.